The following is a TCR beta chain sequence with its context. The antigen is unknown. This entry belongs to a study of T cell responses to AZD1222 COVID-19 vaccine. Study summary: Second doses at about 4 or about 12 weeks were pooled. Overall study findings and caveats: Spike-specific TCR breadth and depth went up after people got two AZD1222 doses. Just a handful of AZD1222 recipients were seropositive at baseline.

CDR1 LNHDA and CDR2 SQIVND come from the germline V gene (reference sequence). V was cut by 7 bases and J by 0 bases, with 12 bases left in between. The CDR3 spans 14 residues. TCRdb's table, derived via immunoSEQ multiplex PCR, lists solely in-frame clones and lacks some. Here the sample spans tens of thousands of clones, 65% to 85% being singletons. The clonotype was recovered from an adult in good health. The sample consisted of peripheral blood, taken on day 0 of AZD1222 vaccination. The V and J genes are TRBV19 and TRBJ1-1; the D is unclear. Written as DNA, the CDR3 is TGTGCCAGTACCCTAGGTCGGGTGAACACTGAAGCTTTCTTT. Its translation is CASTLGRVNTEAFF. The whole variable domain, filled in from reference TRBV19 and TRBJ1-1, reads DGGITQSPKYLFRKEGQNVTLSCEQNLNHDAMYWYRQDPGQGLRLIYYSQIVNDFQKGDIAEGYSVSREKKESFPLTVTSAQKNPTAFYLCASTLGRVNTEAFFGQGTRLTVV.